This entry lists 21 T cell receptor beta chains sequenced from one sample in a study of beta chain bispecific antibodies for T cell cancers (dated by TCRdb to the early 2020s). Overall study outcomes, separate from this receptor: Leukemia cell line cells were mixed with normal T cells in each sequenced sample, and most of the targeted TRBV signal was derived from the leukemia cells rather than from the normal T cells.

For 2 to 3 days, T cells were expanded from blood mononuclear cells using either the anti-CD3 antibody OKT3 or CD3/CD28 Dynabeads. These receptors have no known antigen. Library creation used 5' RACE. TCRdb ran its own pipeline on the public reads, namely fastp trimming at Q25 and MiXCR clone calling, and kept in-frame beta chains. Merged by CDR3 protein, the rows form single entries marked with the most common genes and DNA. This sample has approximately 20,000 distinct CDR3 sequences in its table, and 2.6% of those were observed once. Clones ranked in the top ten supply 25% to 35% of the sample. The sequencing sample was made of healthy donor T cells cultured with leukemia cells. These receptor sequences come from a human donor in good health. Some clones in this sample may be carry-over from other donors' samples.

This clonotype occurred many times. The V gene is TRBV5-6, the J gene TRBJ2-5; D is undetermined. This CDR3 comprises 15 residues. Trimming removed 0 bases at V and 2 bases at J, with 11 bases between. The V gene's germline CDR1 is SGHDT and CDR2 YYEEEE. The CDR3: CASSLEYSLQETQYF. The CDR3 DNA is TGTGCCAGCAGCTTGGAGTACAGCCTACAAGAGACCCAGTACTTC. The full variable domain, in which reference TRBV5-6 and TRBJ2-5 provide the parts outside the CDR3, is DAGVTQSPTHLIKTRGQQVTLRCSPKSGHDTVSWYQQALGQGPQFIFQYYEEEERQRGNFPDRFSGHQFPNYSSELNVNALLLGDSALYLCASSLEYSLQETQYFGPGTRLLVL.

This clonotype was seen more than once but under ten times. This chain connects TRBV27 to TRBJ2-3; perhaps TRBD2 as D (5 bases). V shed 4 bases and J shed 6 bases, with 14 bases lying between them. The CDR3 runs 14 residues. Looked up from germline, CDR1 is MNHEY and CDR2 is SMNVEV (reference sequence). CDR3 residues: CASSWTASGDTQYF. As DNA, the CDR3 is TGTGCCAGCAGTTGGACTGCGAGCGGCGATACGCAGTATTTT.

This clonotype was found many times. The chain combines TRBV5-1 with TRBJ1-1; TRBD1 agrees at 12 bases. J was trimmed by 0 bases and V by 3 bases; bases with no gene match: 3. Germline CDR1 and CDR2: SGHRS and YFSETQ. The CDR3 contains 16 residues. CDR3 sequence reads: CASSSGTGGMNTEAFF. The CDR3 nucleotides read TGCGCCAGCAGCTCCGGGACAGGGGGCATGAACACTGAAGCTTTCTTT.

This clonotype appeared a few times. This sequence joins TRBV29-1 and TRBJ1-2; D possibly corresponds to TRBD1 (5 bases). The germline V gene encodes CDR1 SQVTM and CDR2 ANQGSEA. This CDR3 contains 13 residues. V was cut by 4 bases and J by 0 bases, with 9 bases left in between. The CDR3 region is CSVGGGPNYGYTF. Here the CDR3 DNA reads TGCAGCGTTGGGGGCGGACCTAACTATGGCTACACCTTC. The whole variable domain, remainder taken from reference TRBV29-1 and TRBJ1-2, is SAVISQKPSRDICQRGTSLTIQCQVDSQVTMMFWYRQQPGQSLTLIATANQGSEATYESGFVIDKFPISRPNLTFSTLTVSNMSPEDSSIYLCSVGGGPNYGYTFGSGTRLTVV.

This clonotype occurred many times. Likely a read error: the CDR3 ends without its conserved phenylalanine or tryptophan. The DNA is left out, because the CDR3 cannot be placed on it with certainty; the CDR3 is given as TCRdb lists it. The chain is built from TRBV3-1 and TRBJ2-3; TRBD2, the D gene given by the table, was not confirmed from the DNA. The CDR3 is made up of 8 amino acids, end residues included. Germline CDR1 reads LGHDT; CDR2 reads YNNKEL (reference sequence). The CDR3 loop is CASSPGTR.

In its sample, this clonotype was seen many times. This chain connects TRBV30 to TRBJ1-4, with 7 bases identical to TRBD1. Germline V gives CDR1 GTSNPN, CDR2 SVGIG (reference sequence). This CDR3 is built from 15 residues. The ends lost 8 bases at V and 8 bases at J; junction bases unmatched: 17. The chain's CDR3 is CAVESTGAGNEKLFF. The DNA for the CDR3 is TGTGCCGTGGAGAGCACAGGGGCGGGAAACGAAAAACTGTTTTTT.

This clonotype was seen repeatedly, ten times or more. The chain employs TRBV5-6 and TRBJ2-5; 7 bases match TRBD1. This CDR3 region has 15 residues. V shed 2 bases and J 1 base; nucleotides not matched to a gene: 5. Germline CDR1 and CDR2: SGHDT and YYEEEE. The DNA for the CDR3 is TGTGCCAGCAGCTTTGGACAGGCTCGCCAAGAGACCCAGTACTTC. This encodes CASSFGQARQETQYF.

Within the sample, this clonotype is medium-sized. The chain couples TRBV20-1 to TRBJ2-4; 14 bases are a match to TRBD2. Germline V gives CDR1 DFQATT, CDR2 SNEGSKA (reference sequence). There are 18 residues in the CDR3. V gave up 4 bases and J gave up 0 bases; unmatched junction bases: 8. CDR3 coding DNA: TGCAGTGCTATGACTAGCGGGGGGGCCCGGCTAGCCAAAAACATTCAGTACTTC. Residues: CSAMTSGGARLAKNIQYF.

This clonotype was detected ten times or more. This chain links TRBV5-1 with TRBJ2-3, with 13 bases lining up with TRBD2. This CDR3 has 17 residues. V gave up 0 bases and J gave up 3 bases; unmatched junction bases: 4. CDR1 is SGHRS and CDR2 is YFSETQ in the germline V gene. The CDR3, as DNA: TGCGCCAGCAGCTTGGGCCCGGGACTAGCGGGGACAGATACGCAGTATTTT. Translated, it gives CASSLGPGLAGTDTQYF.

In its sample, this clonotype was seen many times. This chain links TRBV15 with TRBJ2-7; 9 bases are shared with TRBD1. Germline trimming cut 0 bases from V and 3 bases from J; bases unmatched to any gene: 6. The CDR3 sequence is 16 residues long. CDR1 is LNHNV and CDR2 is YYDKDF in the germline V gene (reference sequence). This CDR3 is CATSRDRTDRGYEQYF. DNA for the CDR3: TGTGCCACCAGCAGAGATCGGACGGACAGGGGCTACGAGCAGTACTTC.

There are many counts of this clonotype. V gene TRBV5-1 combines with J gene TRBJ2-7; D is undetermined. This CDR3 has 13 residues. V lost 4 bases and J lost 4, with 12 bases in between. Germline lookup yields CDR1 SGHRS and CDR2 YFSETQ. The CDR3 here is CASSDNSGYEQYF. The CDR3 DNA follows: TGCGCCAGCAGCGACAACTCGGGTTACGAGCAGTACTTC.

This clonotype was recorded many times. This rearrangement joins TRBV16 to TRBJ2-4; D possibly uses TRBD1 or TRBD2 (5 bases each). Trimming removed 2 bases at V and 0 bases at J, with 11 bases between. CDR3 length: 16 amino acids. The germline gives CDR1 KGHSY, CDR2 FQNENV. CDR3 sequence: CASSQGGAQAKNIQYF. The CDR3 region has the DNA TGTGCCAGCAGCCAAGGGGGAGCCCAAGCCAAAAACATTCAGTACTTC.

The sample holds many counts of this clonotype. Written as DNA, the CDR3 is TGCGCCAGCAGCTCCTGGATCGGAGACACCATATATTTT. The encoded protein is CASSSWIGDTIYF. The chain has TRBV5-1 and TRBJ1-3; the D is unclear. Trimming pared 3 bases from V and 8 bases from J, leaving 12 bases between. The CDR3 sequence is 13 residues long. CDR1 is SGHRS and CDR2 is YFSETQ in the germline V gene. The variable domain in full, completed from reference TRBV5-1 and TRBJ1-3, reads KAGVTQTPRYLIKTRGQQVTLSCSPISGHRSVSWYQQTPGQGLQFLFEYFSETQRNKGNFPGRFSGRQFSNSRSEMNVSTLELGDSALYLCASSSWIGDTIYFGEGSWLTVV.

This clonotype was observed many times. This rearrangement joins TRBV9 to TRBJ2-7, with D perhaps matching TRBD1 (5 bases). V was cut by 0 bases and J by 1 base, with 11 bases left in between. Germline V lookup: CDR1 SGDLS, CDR2 YYNGEE. The length of the CDR3 is 15 residues. Written as DNA, the CDR3 is TGTGCCAGCAGCGTAGCTCAGGACATTTCCTACGAGCAGTACTTC. It translates to CASSVAQDISYEQYF. Filled out from reference TRBV9 and TRBJ2-7, the complete variable domain reads DSGVTQTPKHLITATGQRVTLRCSPRSGDLSVYWYQQSLDQGLQFLIQYYNGEERAKGNILERFSAQQFPDLHSELNLSSLELGDSALYFCASSVAQDISYEQYFGPGTRLTVT.

The chain recombines TRBV30 with TRBJ2-7; D may correspond to TRBD1 or TRBD2 (5 bases each). The V and J ends lost 3 bases and 2 bases respectively, with 14 bases between them. Germline lookup yields CDR1 GTSNPN and CDR2 SVGIG (reference sequence). This CDR3 has 14 residues. The CDR3 here is CAWRAGTAPYEQYF. The CDR3 DNA reads TGTGCCTGGAGGGCCGGGACGGCACCCTACGAGCAGTACTTC. The whole variable domain, remainder taken from reference TRBV30 and TRBJ2-7, is SQTIHQWPATLVQPVGSPLSLECTVEGTSNPNLYWYRQAAGRGLQLLFYSVGIGQISSEVPQNLSASRPQDRQFILSSKKLLLSDSGFYLCAWRAGTAPYEQYFGPGTRLTVT.

The table lists this clonotype with many counts. The chain carries TRBV10-3 and TRBJ2-2, with 9 nucleotides matching TRBD2. The CDR3 is made up of 17 amino acids. The ends lost 4 bases at V and 3 bases at J; junction bases unmatched: 9. Germline lookup yields CDR1 ENHRY and CDR2 SYGVKD. The CDR3 coding sequence is TGTGCCATCAGTGCATTCTTGCGGGGGGGATACACCGGGGAGCTGTTTTTT. Encoded protein: CAISAFLRGGYTGELFF.

This sequence joins TRBV19 and TRBJ1-1; weak D call: TRBD1 (5 bases). The CDR3 contains 12 residues. Germline CDR1 reads LNHDA; CDR2 reads SQIVND (reference sequence). The V gene lost 6 bases and the J gene lost 11 bases, with 16 bases spanning the gap. The CDR3 DNA sequence: TGTGCCAGTAGACCGGGGGGTATGCTGGCTTTCTTT. Translation: CASRPGGMLAFF.

In its sample, this clonotype was seen many times. This chain connects TRBV5-1 to TRBJ2-5, with TRBD1 matching 10 bases. This CDR3 is built from 16 residues. Germline CDR1 SGHRS, CDR2 YFSETQ. V lost 4 bases to trimming and J lost 4 bases; unmatched junction nucleotides: 10. The CDR3 nucleotides are TGCGCCAGCAGCGGGGGGACCGGGACAGGGGCAGAGACCCAGTACTTC. It encodes CASSGGTGTGAETQYF.

V gene TRBV7-2 combines with J gene TRBJ2-1; D gene unclear. Trimming pared 4 bases from V and 6 bases from J, leaving 4 bases between. CDR1 and CDR2 from the germline V gene are SGHTA and FQGNSA. CDR3 length: 11 amino acids. The CDR3 coding sequence is TGTGCCAGCAGCTCCCTCAATGAGCAGTTCTTC. Translating gives CASSSLNEQFF.

This clonotype was detected only once. The gene calls are TRBV5-1 and TRBJ2-6, with no clear D. CDR1 is SGHRS, CDR2 YFSETQ, per germline. The CDR3 is 15 residues long. With 1 base removed from V and 2 bases from J, the gap between germline ends came to 7 bases. This CDR3 reads CASSLIWTGANVLTF. DNA of the CDR3: TGCGCCAGCAGCTTGATATGGACTGGGGCCAACGTCCTGACTTTC.

Ten or more counts support this clonotype. This sequence joins TRBV6-5 and TRBJ1-1; D is unclear. The CDR3 consists of 17 residues. V gave up 4 bases and J gave up 3 bases, with 21 bases separating them. The germline gives CDR1 MNHEY, CDR2 SVGAGI. CDR3 nucleotide sequence: TGTGCCAGCAGTTCCTCCAACACCGGGAGGTTTTACACTGAAGCTTTCTTT. This sequence encodes CASSSSNTGRFYTEAFF.